This passage covers 32 T cell receptor beta chains from one sample sequenced in a study of T-cell memory formation after mild COVID-19. TCRdb passed the 5' RACE reads through MiXCR, listing each CDR3 protein once. The sample holds roughly 620,000 distinct CDR3 sequences, about 20% seen once. Sequencing was done on a sample of PBMCs or a T cell subset sorted from them (not recorded which). The receptors originated from an adult woman who had mild COVID-19 (a few samples of this study predate the infection). Cell type and time point are not known.

This chain joins TRBV12-3 or TRBV12-4 and TRBJ1-1; D gene uncertain. This CDR3 is 13 amino acids long. V lost 0 bases and J 6 bases, leaving 8 bases between the germline ends. For the CDR3, the DNA is TGTGCCAGCAGTTTAGCAAGTATCGCTGAAGCTTTCTTT. This translates into CASSLASIAEAFF.

This clonotype was observed a handful of times. The chain has TRBV11-2 and TRBJ2-1, with TRBD2 matching over 9 bases. The CDR3 extends over 16 amino acids. Losses at the gene ends were 4 bases for V and 4 bases for J; bases not matched to a gene: 8. Germline V gene lookup returns CDR1 SGHAT and CDR2 FQNNGV. CDR3 coding DNA: TGTGCCAGCAGCTGGGCGGGGGGGGCCTCGTACAATGAGCAGTTCTTC. Its protein product is CASSWAGGASYNEQFF. Full variable domain (remainder filled in from reference TRBV11-2 and TRBJ2-1): EAGVAQSPRYKIIEKRQSVAFWCNPISGHATLYWYQQILGQGPKLLIQFQNNGVVDDSQLPKDRFSAERLKGVDSTLKIQPAKLEDSAVYLCASSWAGGASYNEQFFGPGTRLTVL.

In this sample, this clonotype turned up a few times. The V gene is TRBV6-5, the J gene TRBJ2-1, with 11 bases identical to TRBD2. CDR1 and CDR2 (germline): MNHEY, SVGAGI. V lost 5 bases and J lost 5; bases outside the gene matches: 8. The CDR3 extends over 16 amino acids. CDR3 bases: TGTGCCAGCAGTCGGTCCGGGACTAGCGGTGACAATGAGCAGTTCTTC. Its translation: CASSRSGTSGDNEQFF.

The CDR3: CASSLKDGTRFDEQYF. The CDR3 nucleotides read TGTGCCAGCAGCTTAAAGGACGGGACTAGATTTGACGAGCAGTACTTC. The chain combines TRBV7-3 with TRBJ2-7; 8 bases are shared with TRBD2. Germline CDR1 reads SGHTA; CDR2 reads FQGTGA. Trimming took 1 base from V and 5 from J; bases not matched to a gene: 10. The CDR3 length is 16 residues.

The gene calls are TRBV7-3 and TRBJ2-1, with TRBD2 matching over 12 bases. The V gene end was trimmed by 5 bases and the J gene end by 7 bases; junction bases not matched to a gene: 6. The CDR3 has 15 residues. The V gene's germline CDR1 is SGHTA and CDR2 FQGTGA. The CDR3 region is CASSPSGGAKNEQFF. In DNA, the CDR3 is TGTGCCAGCAGCCCTAGCGGGGGGGCCAAAAATGAGCAGTTCTTC.

This clonotype was observed many times. The CDR3 DNA is TGTGCCAGCAGAGGAAAACAGGGGGCTCTTTCGTCCTACAATGAGCAGTTCTTC. Translating gives CASRGKQGALSSYNEQFF. The chain is built from TRBV7-9 and TRBJ2-1; the match to TRBD1 covers 9 bases. This CDR3 comprises 18 residues. The germline V gene encodes CDR1 SEHNR and CDR2 FQNEAQ (reference sequence). V lost 6 bases and J lost 1; bases outside the gene matches: 13. The full variable domain, completed using reference TRBV7-9 and TRBJ2-1, is DTGVSQNPRHKITKRGQNVTFRCDPISEHNRLYWYRQTLGQGPEFLTYFQNEAQLEKSRLLSDRFSAERPKGSFSTLEIQRTEQGDSAMYLCASRGKQGALSSYNEQFFGPGTRLTVL.

This clonotype was detected only a few times. The V gene is TRBV11-2, the J gene TRBJ2-4, with D tentatively TRBD1 (6 bases). V dropped 1 base and J dropped 14 bases, with 12 bases sitting between them. This CDR3 contains 12 residues. Germline loops: CDR1 SGHAT, CDR2 FQNNGV. This CDR3 reads CASSLGGGAEYF. The CDR3 region has the DNA TGTGCCAGCAGCTTAGGAGGGGGAGCGGAGTACTTC.

There are many counts of this clonotype. The chain has TRBV9 and TRBJ2-2, with D possibly TRBD1 on 6 matching bases. The V gene lost 4 bases and the J gene lost 1 base, with 11 bases spanning the gap. The germline V gene has CDR1 SGDLS and CDR2 YYNGEE. This CDR3 comprises 15 residues. CDR3 DNA sequence: TGTGCCAGCAGCCCCTTGGACAGGAACACCGGGGAGCTGTTTTTT. This gives the protein CASSPLDRNTGELFF.

This clonotype turned up a few times. V is TRBV12-3 or TRBV12-4 and J is TRBJ2-7, with D possibly matching TRBD1 (6 bases). This CDR3 region has 15 residues. Trimming pared 6 bases from V and 0 bases from J, leaving 15 bases between. The CDR3 DNA follows: TGTGCCAGCAGCACCGGGACATGGAGCTCCTACGAGCAGTACTTC. Its translation: CASSTGTWSSYEQYF.

This rearrangement joins TRBV11-2 to TRBJ1-6; D gene ambiguous. The V end lost 5 bases, the J end lost 7 bases, and 15 bases lay between the germline ends. The CDR3 length is 15 residues. The germline gives CDR1 SGHAT, CDR2 FQNNGV. This CDR3 is CASSTPRGKNSPLHF. CDR3 DNA: TGTGCCAGCAGCACCCCCCGAGGCAAAAATTCACCCCTCCACTTT.

This clonotype was counted a few times. The chain couples TRBV12-3 or TRBV12-4 to TRBJ1-2; weak D call: TRBD1 (5 bases). There are 13 residues in the CDR3. V was pared by 8 bases and J by 4 bases, with 14 bases between. The CDR3 DNA reads as TGTGCCAGCGGTCCCCGGGGCTTCTATGGCTACACCTTC. It yields the protein CASGPRGFYGYTF.

The gene calls are TRBV21-1 and TRBJ2-7; the D call in the table, TRBD1, was not verified against the DNA. TRBV21-1 is assigned pseudogene status. The CDR3 is 15 residues long. The CDR3 nucleotides are TGTGCCAGCAGCAAAGGTCAGGGGGTCAGCTACGAGCAGTACTTC. Its protein product is CASSKGQGVSYEQYF.

Only a few counts were recorded for this clonotype. The V and J genes are TRBV6-1 and TRBJ1-1, with 8 bases aligning to TRBD1. With 1 base clipped from V and 1 base from J, the junction kept 5 bases outside the gene matches. Germline CDR1 and CDR2: MNHNS and SASEGT. CDR3 length equals 16 residues. The CDR3 DNA follows: TGTGCCAGCAGTGAAGAGGGGACAGGCCCGAACACTGAAGCTTTCTTT. This translates into CASSEEGTGPNTEAFF.

This chain connects TRBV7-2 to TRBJ1-2; unclear D gene. From germline, CDR1 is SGHTA and CDR2 FQGNSA. The CDR3 is 14 amino acids. Deletions cut 3 bases from V and 6 bases from J, with 14 bases between. CDR3 residues: CASSFARVFDGYTF. The CDR3 DNA follows: TGTGCCAGCAGCTTTGCCAGAGTATTCGATGGCTACACCTTC.

This chain links TRBV5-1 with TRBJ2-7, with 10 bases aligning to TRBD1. V gave up 4 bases and J gave up 5 bases; unmatched junction bases: 12. This CDR3 is 16 amino acids long. Looked up from germline, CDR1 is SGHRS and CDR2 is YFSETQ. DNA for the CDR3: TGCGCCAGCAGCCTGGGGCTGGGACAGGGGTTCAACGAGCAGTACTTC. Its translation: CASSLGLGQGFNEQYF.

This sequence joins TRBV10-2 and TRBJ2-1; no reliable D call. The CDR3 spans 12 residues. V lost 3 bases and J 7 bases, leaving 7 bases between the germline ends. CDR1 and CDR2 from the germline V gene are WSHSY and SAAADI. The CDR3 nucleotides read TGCGCCAGCAGTGACACGAGGAATGAGCAGTTCTTC. Its translation: CASSDTRNEQFF.

The CDR3 nucleotides read TGTGCCCTGGGGAGCGGGAGAGGAACAGATACGCAGTATTTT. It encodes CALGSGRGTDTQYF. This rearrangement joins TRBV7-9 to TRBJ2-3; 8 nucleotides agree with TRBD2. Germline assignment: CDR1 SEHNR and CDR2 FQNEAQ (reference sequence). The CDR3 runs 14 residues. Trimming removed 11 bases from V and 3 bases from J; junction bases left unmatched: 10.

J is TRBJ2-1 and V is TRBV20-1; no clear D gene. CDR1 is DFQATT and CDR2 is SNEGSKA in the germline V gene (reference sequence). The CDR3 is 13 residues long. V was pared by 1 base and J by 0 bases, with 4 bases between. The CDR3 spells CSARVRSYNEQFF. The CDR3 coding sequence is TGCAGTGCTAGAGTCCGCTCCTACAATGAGCAGTTCTTC.

This clonotype was counted only a few times. The rearrangement links TRBV10-3 to TRBJ2-7; 16 positions match TRBD2. Per germline, CDR1 ENHRY and CDR2 SYGVKD. The ends lost 5 bases at V and 7 bases at J; junction bases unmatched: 8. The CDR3 is made up of 16 amino acids. CDR3 nucleotide sequence: TGTGCCATCAGTCTCCAGGGGACTAGCGGGAGGGGAGAGCAGTACTTC. Protein product: CAISLQGTSGRGEQYF.

V and J are TRBV15 and TRBJ2-1; 9 bases map to TRBD1. V gave up 1 base and J gave up 8 bases; unmatched junction bases: 9. There are 16 residues in the CDR3. The V gene's germline CDR1 is LNHNV and CDR2 YYDKDF (reference sequence). CDR3 DNA sequence: TGTGCCACCAGCAGAGTGGGGACAGGGATGGGGGATGAGCAGTTCTTC. Translating gives CATSRVGTGMGDEQFF.

This clonotype has a handful of counts. The chain employs TRBV7-7 and TRBJ2-5, with 12 bases aligning to TRBD2. Germline V gene sequence: CDR1 SSHAT, CDR2 FNYEAQ (reference sequence). CDR3 length equals 15 residues. V dropped 4 bases and J dropped 5; count of bases not matched to a gene: 5. The CDR3 DNA sequence: TGTGCCAGCAGCTGGACTAGCGGGGAGAGGGAGACCCAGTACTTC. It yields the protein CASSWTSGERETQYF.

The CDR3 DNA is TGTGCCAGCAGCCCTGGGACAGGGCGGGGAGAGACCCAGTACTTC. Protein sequence: CASSPGTGRGETQYF. The rearrangement joins TRBV7-2 to TRBJ2-5; 9 positions agree with TRBD1. The germline V gene has CDR1 SGHTA and CDR2 FQGNSA. CDR3 length: 15 residues. The trim removed 5 bases at V and 4 bases at J, leaving 8 bases unmatched.

This clonotype was seen a few times. The chain has TRBV7-3 and TRBJ2-1, with 10 bases aligning to TRBD2. Germline CDR1 SGHTA, CDR2 FQGTGA. The ends lost 0 bases at V and 9 bases at J; junction bases unmatched: 5. This CDR3 spans 15 amino acids. CDR3 nucleotide sequence: TGTGCCAGCAGCTTAACCCCGCTAGCGGGAGTTGAGCAGTTCTTC. Amino acids: CASSLTPLAGVEQFF.

This clonotype came up many times. The chain couples TRBV5-1 to TRBJ2-1; 13 nucleotides match TRBD2. Germline V gives CDR1 SGHRS, CDR2 YFSETQ. The V and J ends lost 3 bases and 7 bases, in that order; junction bases with no gene match: 7. CDR3 size: 16 residues. In nucleotides, the CDR3 is TGCGCCAGCAGCTCCGAGACTAGCGGGAGGCTAAATGAGCAGTTCTTC. Encoded protein: CASSSETSGRLNEQFF. The variable domain in full, completed from reference TRBV5-1 and TRBJ2-1, reads KAGVTQTPRYLIKTRGQQVTLSCSPISGHRSVSWYQQTPGQGLQFLFEYFSETQRNKGNFPGRFSGRQFSNSRSEMNVSTLELGDSALYLCASSSETSGRLNEQFFGPGTRLTVL.

This clonotype has more than one count but fewer than ten. The genes are TRBV10-3 and TRBJ2-5; no clear D gene. This CDR3 is 11 amino acids long. V gave up 0 bases and J gave up 9 bases, with 5 bases separating them. Germline CDR1 ENHRY, CDR2 SYGVKD. This CDR3 reads CAISESRAQYF. CDR3 bases: TGTGCCATCAGTGAGTCCCGGGCCCAGTACTTC.

This clonotype has just a few counts. This chain links TRBV5-6 with TRBJ1-2, with TRBD1 as a possible D gene (6 bases). Trimming took 2 bases from V and 7 from J, leaving 12 bases between them. CDR1 SGHDT and CDR2 YYEEEE come from the germline V gene. The CDR3 totals 13 residues. Written as DNA, the CDR3 is TGTGCCAGCAGCTTCGTGGGGGGCGGTGGCTACACCTTC. This gives the protein CASSFVGGGGYTF.

The chain combines TRBV3-1 with TRBJ2-3; D possibly corresponds to TRBD1 (5 bases). The CDR3 loop spans 12 amino acids. The germline V gene encodes CDR1 LGHDT and CDR2 YNNKEL (reference sequence). With 4 bases removed from V and 9 bases from J, the gap between germline ends came to 11 bases. The CDR3 nucleotides are TGTGCCAGCAGCCCTACGCAGGGCACGCAGTATTTT. Translating it yields CASSPTQGTQYF.

The chain is built from TRBV29-1 and TRBJ1-3, with no clear D. Germline V gene sequence: CDR1 SQVTM, CDR2 ANQGSEA. Trimming removed 4 bases from V and 2 bases from J, with 6 bases in between. The CDR3 is made up of 12 amino acids. CDR3 loop: CSVASAGNTIYF. As DNA, the CDR3 is TGCAGCGTTGCTTCGGCTGGAAACACCATATATTTT.

This clonotype turned up a few times. This rearrangement joins TRBV7-2 to TRBJ2-2; 9 nucleotides agree with TRBD2. The CDR3 sequence is 17 residues long. Trimming removed 2 bases from V and 3 bases from J; junction bases left unmatched: 7. Germline values: CDR1 SGHTA, CDR2 FQGNSA. CDR3 sequence: CASSLLLAGMHTGELFF. CDR3 bases: TGTGCCAGCAGCTTACTCCTAGCGGGGATGCACACCGGGGAGCTGTTTTTT.

This clonotype occurred a few times. The CDR3 sequence is CASSVRGGTAHNQPQHF. CDR3 coding DNA: TGTGCCAGCAGCGTACGTGGGGGGACGGCCCACAATCAGCCCCAGCATTTT. This chain links TRBV9 with TRBJ1-5; perhaps TRBD1 as D (5 bases). Germline assignment: CDR1 SGDLS and CDR2 YYNGEE. Trimming pared 1 base from V and 3 bases from J, leaving 17 bases between. This CDR3 is built from 17 residues.

The chain recombines TRBV10-3 with TRBJ2-7, with D unresolved. This CDR3 spans 14 amino acids. CDR1 ENHRY and CDR2 SYGVKD come from the germline V gene. The V end lost 0 bases, the J end lost 3 bases, and 9 bases lay between the germline ends. The CDR3 spells CAISESGIGYEQYF. Written as DNA, the CDR3 is TGTGCCATCAGTGAGTCGGGAATCGGCTACGAGCAGTACTTC.

V usage is TRBV9 and J usage is TRBJ2-7; D is perhaps TRBD1 or TRBD2 (5 bases each). Per germline, CDR1 SGDLS and CDR2 YYNGEE. The CDR3 consists of 15 residues. The V gene lost 3 bases and the J gene lost 3 bases, with 16 bases spanning the gap. This chain's CDR3 is CASSARTGPLYEQYF. The CDR3 nucleotides are TGTGCCAGCAGCGCTCGGACGGGACCGCTCTACGAGCAGTACTTC. Full variable domain (rest looked up from reference TRBV9 and TRBJ2-7): DSGVTQTPKHLITATGQRVTLRCSPRSGDLSVYWYQQSLDQGLQFLIQYYNGEERAKGNILERFSAQQFPDLHSELNLSSLELGDSALYFCASSARTGPLYEQYFGPGTRLTVT.